Below, 5 T cell receptor beta chains from the same sample are listed, as sequenced in a study of CXCR3-negative and CXCR3-positive naive CD8 T cells. The libraries of TRB cDNA were constructed through 5' RACE using UMI labels. TCRdb reprocessed the 5' RACE reads and keeps a single row for each CDR3 protein, giving no DNA. Its listing shows over 20,000 distinct CDR3 sequences. The sample was naive CXCR3- CD8+ T cells from blood. Subset of the sample: CD45RO-CCR7+CD27+CD95- naive CD8+ T cells lacking CXCR3 (TNR3-). These receptors all come from a human donor in good health. Some clones in this sample may be carry-over from other donors' samples.

The chain has TRBV21-1 and TRBJ1-5. TRBV21-1 is flagged as a pseudogene. The length of the CDR3 is 16 residues. The CDR3 sequence: CASRPSGGFSNQPQHF.

By frequency, this clonotype registers large (0.1 to 1%). V usage is TRBV28 and J usage is TRBJ2-5. The CDR3 spans 15 residues. Looked up from germline, CDR1 is MDHEN and CDR2 is SYDVKM. CDR3 sequence: CASSLLSGVQETQYF. Using reference TRBV28 and TRBJ2-5 for the parts outside the CDR3, the full variable domain is DVKVTQSSRYLVKRTGEKVFLECVQDMDHENMFWYRQDPGLGLRLIYFSYDVKMKEKGDIPEGYSVSREKKERFSLILESASTNQTSMYLCASSLLSGVQETQYFGPGTRLLVL.

The V and J genes are TRBV29-1 and TRBJ1-2; as DNA is missing, the TRBD1 call by TCRdb cannot be tested. The CDR3 runs to 14 residues. Germline CDR1 is SQVTM and CDR2 is ANQGSEA. CDR3: CSVEAGHPNYGYTF.

This chain links TRBV20-1 with TRBJ2-4; TCRdb designates TRBD2, a call that cannot be tested without DNA. The CDR3 consists of 16 residues. CDR1 DFQATT and CDR2 SNEGSKA come from the germline V gene (reference sequence). CDR3 sequence reads: CSARSSRRGAKNIQYF.

This clonotype is identified as medium-sized (0.01 to 0.1%) from frequency. This sequence joins TRBV29-1 and TRBJ2-5. The germline CDR1 and CDR2 sequences are SQVTM and ANQGSEA. This CDR3 region has 13 residues. The CDR3 loop reads CSVVRLEEETQYF.